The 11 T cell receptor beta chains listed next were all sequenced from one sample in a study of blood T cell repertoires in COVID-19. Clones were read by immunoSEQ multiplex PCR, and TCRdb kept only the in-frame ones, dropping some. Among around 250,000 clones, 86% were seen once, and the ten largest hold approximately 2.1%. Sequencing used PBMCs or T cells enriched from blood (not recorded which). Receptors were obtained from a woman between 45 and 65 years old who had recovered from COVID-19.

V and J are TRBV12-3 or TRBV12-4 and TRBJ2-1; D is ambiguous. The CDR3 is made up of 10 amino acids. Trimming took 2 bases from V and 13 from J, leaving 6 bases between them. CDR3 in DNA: TGTGCCAGCAGTTTATCCTCCCAGTTCTTC. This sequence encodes CASSLSSQFF.

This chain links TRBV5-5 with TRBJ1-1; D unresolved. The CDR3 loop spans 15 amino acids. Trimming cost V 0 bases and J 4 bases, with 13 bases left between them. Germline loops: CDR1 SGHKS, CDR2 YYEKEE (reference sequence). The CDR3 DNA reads TGTGCCAGCAGCTTGGGGACTGCAGAGTTCACTGAAGCTTTCTTT. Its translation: CASSLGTAEFTEAFF.

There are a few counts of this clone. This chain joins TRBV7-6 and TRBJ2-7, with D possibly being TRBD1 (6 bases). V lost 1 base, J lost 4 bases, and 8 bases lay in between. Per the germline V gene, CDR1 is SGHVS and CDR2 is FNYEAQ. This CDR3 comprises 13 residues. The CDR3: CASSLDDRYEQYF. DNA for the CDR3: TGTGCCAGCAGCTTAGATGACAGGTACGAGCAGTACTTC. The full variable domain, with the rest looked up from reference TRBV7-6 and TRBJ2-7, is GAGVSQSPRYKVTKRGQDVALRCDPISGHVSLYWYRQALGQGPEFLTYFNYEAQQDKSGLPNDRFSAERPEGSISTLTIQRTEQRDSAMYRCASSLDDRYEQYFGPGTRLTVT.

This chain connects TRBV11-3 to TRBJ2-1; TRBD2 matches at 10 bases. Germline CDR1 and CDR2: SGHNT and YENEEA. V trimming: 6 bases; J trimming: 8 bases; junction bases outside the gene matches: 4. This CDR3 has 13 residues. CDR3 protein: CASRAGGFYEQFF. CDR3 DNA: TGTGCCAGCAGAGCGGGGGGGTTCTATGAGCAGTTCTTC.

Written as DNA, the CDR3 is TGTGCCTGGAGTCTGACAGCCTATGGCTACACCTTC. This codes for CAWSLTAYGYTF. The chain carries TRBV30 and TRBJ1-2, with D perhaps matching TRBD1 (5 bases). The V end lost 2 bases, the J end lost 4 bases, and 8 bases lay between the germline ends. CDR1 GTSNPN and CDR2 SVGIG come from the germline V gene (reference sequence). The CDR3 sequence is 12 residues long.

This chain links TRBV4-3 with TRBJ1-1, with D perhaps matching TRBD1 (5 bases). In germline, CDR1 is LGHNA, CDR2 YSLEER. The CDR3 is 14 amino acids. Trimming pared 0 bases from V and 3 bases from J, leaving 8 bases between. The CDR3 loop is CASSQDYRYTEAFF. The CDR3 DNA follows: TGCGCCAGCAGCCAAGATTACAGGTACACTGAAGCTTTCTTT.

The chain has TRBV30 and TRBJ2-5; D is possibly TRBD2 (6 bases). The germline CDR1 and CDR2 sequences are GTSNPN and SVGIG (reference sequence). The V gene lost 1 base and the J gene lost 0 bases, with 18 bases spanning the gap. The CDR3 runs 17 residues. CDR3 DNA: TGTGCCTGGAGTGAGGCCCGGGACTCACTATACCAAGAGACCCAGTACTTC. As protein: CAWSEARDSLYQETQYF.

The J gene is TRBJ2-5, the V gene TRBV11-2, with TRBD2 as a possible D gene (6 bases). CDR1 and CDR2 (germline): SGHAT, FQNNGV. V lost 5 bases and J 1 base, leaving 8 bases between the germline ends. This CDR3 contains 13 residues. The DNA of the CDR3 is TGTGCCAGCAGCGTGGGACTCCAAGAGACCCAGTACTTC. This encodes CASSVGLQETQYF.

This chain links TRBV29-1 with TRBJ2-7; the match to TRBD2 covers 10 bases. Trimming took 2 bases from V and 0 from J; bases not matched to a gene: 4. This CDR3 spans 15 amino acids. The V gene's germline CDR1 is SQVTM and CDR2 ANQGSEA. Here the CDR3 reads CSVEKSGGASYEQYF. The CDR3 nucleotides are TGCAGCGTTGAAAAAAGCGGGGGGGCCTCCTACGAGCAGTACTTC.

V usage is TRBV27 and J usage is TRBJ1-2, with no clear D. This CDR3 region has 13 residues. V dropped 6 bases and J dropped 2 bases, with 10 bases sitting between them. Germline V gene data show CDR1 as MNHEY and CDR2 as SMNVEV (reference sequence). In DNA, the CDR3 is TGTGCCAGCAGCCCGGGTCTGAACTATGGCTACACCTTC. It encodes CASSPGLNYGYTF.

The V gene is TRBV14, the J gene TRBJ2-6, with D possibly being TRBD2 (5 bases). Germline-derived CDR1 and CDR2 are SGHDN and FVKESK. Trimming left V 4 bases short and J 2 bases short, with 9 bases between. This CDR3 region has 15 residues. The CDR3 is CASSPLEAGANVLTF. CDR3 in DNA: TGTGCCAGCAGCCCCTTGGAGGCTGGGGCCAACGTCCTGACTTTC.